This T cell receptor (beta chain) derives from a study of blood T cell repertoires in COVID-19. Only in-frame clones appear in the TCRdb table, and some are missing; sequencing was by immunoSEQ multiplex PCR. Of roughly 97,000 clones in the sample, around 83% are singletons; the top ten hold 3% to 4%. CDR1 is MGHDK and CDR2 is SYGVNS in the germline V gene. Trimming removed 2 bases from V and 5 bases from J, with 15 bases in between. This CDR3 has 16 residues. Sequencing was done on a sample of peripheral blood. The J gene is TRBJ2-2, the V gene TRBV25-1; unclear D gene. The sequence was obtained from a woman of 80 years or more with active or convalescent COVID-19. CDR3 sequence (DNA): TGTGCCAGCAGTGAAAGCAGCCACAGATTAACCGGGGAGCTGTTTTTT. As protein: CASSESSHRLTGELFF.